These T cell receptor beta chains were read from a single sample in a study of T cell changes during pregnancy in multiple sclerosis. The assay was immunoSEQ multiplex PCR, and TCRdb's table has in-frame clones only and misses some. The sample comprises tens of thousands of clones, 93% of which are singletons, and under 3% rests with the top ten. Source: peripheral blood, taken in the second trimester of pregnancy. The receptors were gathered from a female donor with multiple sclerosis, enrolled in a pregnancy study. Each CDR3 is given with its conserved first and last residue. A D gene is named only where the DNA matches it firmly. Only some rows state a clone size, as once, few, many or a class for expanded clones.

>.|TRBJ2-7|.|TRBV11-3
CASSYFGDEQYF
TGTGCCAGCAGCTACTTCGGGGACGAGCAGTACTTC
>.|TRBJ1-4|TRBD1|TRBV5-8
CASSPGQATNEKLFF
TGTGCCAGCAGCCCTGGACAGGCAACTAATGAAAAACTGTTTTTT
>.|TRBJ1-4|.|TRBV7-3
CASSHVGGSEKLFF
TGTGCCAGCAGCCACGTGGGGGGGAGTGAAAAACTGTTTTTT
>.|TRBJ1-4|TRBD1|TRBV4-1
CASSQIGTGNEKLFF
TGCGCCAGCAGCCAGATCGGGACAGGGAATGAAAAACTGTTTTTT
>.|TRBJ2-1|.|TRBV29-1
CSVEGYGGRRRSYNEQFF
TGCAGCGTGGAAGGTTACGGGGGGCGACGACGTTCCTACAATGAGCAGTTCTTC
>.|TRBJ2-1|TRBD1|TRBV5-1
CASSPAGTGVWNEQFF
TGCGCCAGCAGCCCTGCGGGGACAGGGGTGTGGAATGAGCAGTTCTTC
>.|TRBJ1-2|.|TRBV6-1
CASSEITGELHYGYTF
TGTGCCAGCAGTGAAATTACAGGCGAACTACACTATGGCTACACCTTC
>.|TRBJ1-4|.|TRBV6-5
CASSYSTREKLFF
TGTGCCAGCAGTTACTCGACCAGGGAAAAACTGTTTTTT
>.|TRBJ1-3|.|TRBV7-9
CASILGQGGSGNTIYF
TGTGCCAGCATCCTAGGGCAGGGCGGATCTGGAAACACCATATATTTT
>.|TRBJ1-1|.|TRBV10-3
CAIRRDRDTLMNTEAFF
TGTGCCATCAGGAGGGACCGGGACACCCTCATGAACACTGAAGCTTTCTTT
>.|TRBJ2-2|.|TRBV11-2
CASSIWRATNTGELFF
TGTGCCAGCAGCATATGGAGGGCGACGAACACCGGGGAGCTGTTTTTT
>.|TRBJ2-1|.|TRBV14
CASSQVGGVGQFF
TGTGCCAGCAGCCAAGTAGGCGGAGTGGGGCAGTTCTTC
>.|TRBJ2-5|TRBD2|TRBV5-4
CASSAGLAGVKYQETQYF
TGTGCCAGCAGCGCGGGACTAGCGGGGGTAAAGTACCAAGAGACCCAGTACTTC
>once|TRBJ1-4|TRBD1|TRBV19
CASARAGTGNEKLFF
TGTGCCAGCGCCAGGGCCGGGACAGGGAATGAAAAACTGTTTTTT
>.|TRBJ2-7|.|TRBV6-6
CASSDSYEQYF
TGTGCCAGCAGCGACAGCTACGAGCAGTACTTC
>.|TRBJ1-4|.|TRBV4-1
CASSQRSLATNEKLFF
TGCGCCAGCAGCCAGAGGTCCCTAGCAACTAATGAAAAACTGTTTTTT
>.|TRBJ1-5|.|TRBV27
CASKLQGVNQPQHF
TGTGCCAGTAAACTTCAAGGGGTAAATCAGCCCCAGCATTTT
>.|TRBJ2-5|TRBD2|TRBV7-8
CASSVRTGGETQYF
TGTGCCAGCAGCGTACGGACGGGGGGTGAGACCCAGTACTTC
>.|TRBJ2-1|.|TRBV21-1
CASSRWDLIYNEQFF
TGTGCCAGCAGCAGATGGGACTTGATCTACAATGAGCAGTTCTTC
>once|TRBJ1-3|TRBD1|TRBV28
CASSLPRGAENTIYF
TGTGCCAGCAGTCTACCCAGGGGGGCCGAAAACACCATATATTTT
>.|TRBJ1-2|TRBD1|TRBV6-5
CASSLDRGLGYTF
TGTGCCAGCAGCCTGGACAGGGGGCTGGGCTACACCTTC
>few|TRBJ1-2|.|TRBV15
CATSPELIGYGYTF
TGTGCCACCAGTCCGGAGCTCATTGGCTATGGCTACACCTTC
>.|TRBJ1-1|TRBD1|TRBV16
CASSTTGQGSTEAFF
TGTGCCAGCAGTACTACGGGACAGGGGAGCACTGAAGCTTTCTTT
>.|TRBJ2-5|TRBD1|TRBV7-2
CASSLGQGETQYF
TGTGCCAGCAGCTTAGGACAGGGCGAGACCCAGTACTTC
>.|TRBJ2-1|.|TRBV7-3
CASSLSPRDEQFF
TGTGCCAGCAGCTTATCCCCCAGGGATGAGCAGTTCTTC
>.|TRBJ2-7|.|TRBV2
CASSELYEQYF
TGTGCCAGCAGTGAACTCTACGAGCAGTACTTC
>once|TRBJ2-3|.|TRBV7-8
CASSLVTSTDTQYF
TGTGCCAGCAGCTTAGTAACATCCACAGATACGCAGTATTTT
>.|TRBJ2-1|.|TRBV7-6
CASSQDSYNEQFF
TGTGCCAGCAGCCAAGACAGCTACAATGAGCAGTTCTTC
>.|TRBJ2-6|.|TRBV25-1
CASSGRGLGANVLTF
TGTGCCAGCAGTGGGAGGGGTTTGGGGGCCAACGTCCTGACTTTC
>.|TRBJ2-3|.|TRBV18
CASSPLAADTQYF
TGTGCCAGCTCACCGTTGGCCGCAGATACGCAGTATTTT
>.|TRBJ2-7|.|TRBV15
CATSGEGARGRYEQYF
TGTGCCACCAGCGGCGAAGGAGCAAGAGGAAGATACGAGCAGTACTTC
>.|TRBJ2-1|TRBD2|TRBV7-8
CASSLATGLAGDNEQFF
TGTGCCAGCAGCTTAGCCACGGGACTAGCGGGGGACAATGAGCAGTTCTTC
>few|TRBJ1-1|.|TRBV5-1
CASSLQQTNTEAFF
TGCGCCAGCAGCTTGCAACAGACGAACACTGAAGCTTTCTTT
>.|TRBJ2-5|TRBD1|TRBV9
CASSEGQGVQETQYF
TGTGCCAGCAGCGAGGGGCAGGGGGTCCAAGAGACCCAGTACTTC
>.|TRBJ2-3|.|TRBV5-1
CASSPMRALSEYF
TGCGCCAGCAGCCCAATGCGGGCCCTTTCGGAGTATTTT
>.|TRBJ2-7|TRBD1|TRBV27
CASSLLGQGVNEQYF
TGTGCCAGCAGTTTACTGGGACAGGGGGTGAACGAGCAGTACTTC
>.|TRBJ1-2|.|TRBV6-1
CASSEGQGLYGYTF
TGTGCCAGCAGTGAAGGCCAGGGGCTCTATGGCTACACCTTC
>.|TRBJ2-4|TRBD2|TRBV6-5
CASSSGGGVTKNIQYF
TGTGCCAGCAGTTCGGGGGGAGGCGTAACCAAAAACATTCAGTACTTC
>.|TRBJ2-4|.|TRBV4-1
CASSQVGTRGDIQYF
TGCGCCAGCAGCCAAGTCGGTACCAGGGGGGACATTCAGTACTTC
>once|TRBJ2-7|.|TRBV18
CASSPMGRRDEQYF
TGTGCCAGCTCACCTATGGGGCGCAGAGACGAGCAGTACTTC
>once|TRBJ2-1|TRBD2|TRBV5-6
CASSVAGGPYNEQFF
TGTGCCAGCAGCGTAGCGGGGGGGCCCTACAATGAGCAGTTCTTC